These 17 T cell receptor beta chains originate from one sample sequenced in a study of blood T cell repertoires in COVID-19. The protocol was immunoSEQ multiplex PCR, while the TCRdb copy is restricted to in-frame clones and leaves out a portion. In the table there are 110,000 or so clones, around nine tenths of which are singletons. The sample comprised peripheral blood. These receptors were obtained from a woman between 45 and 60 years old with acute or convalescent COVID-19.

The rearrangement joins TRBV7-2 to TRBJ1-1; D is ambiguous. CDR1 is SGHTA, CDR2 FQGNSA, per germline. The CDR3 totals 15 residues. Trimming removed 5 bases at V and 1 base at J, with 14 bases between. This CDR3 reads CASSEKQYPNTEAFF. The CDR3 DNA sequence: TGTGCCAGCAGCGAGAAACAGTATCCGAACACTGAAGCTTTCTTT.

V and J are TRBV5-4 and TRBJ2-7; TRBD2 matches at 9 bases. In germline, CDR1 is SGHNT, CDR2 YYREEE (reference sequence). The CDR3 runs 15 residues. Trimming removed 0 bases from V and 0 bases from J; junction bases left unmatched: 1. CDR3 region: CASSLGSGSSYEQYF. CDR3 DNA: TGTGCCAGCAGCTTGGGTAGCGGGAGCTCCTACGAGCAGTACTTC. The whole variable domain, filled in from reference TRBV5-4 and TRBJ2-7, reads ETGVTQSPTHLIKTRGQQVTLRCSSQSGHNTVSWYQQALGQGPQFIFQYYREEENGRGNFPPRFSGLQFPNYSSELNVNALELDDSALYLCASSLGSGSSYEQYFGPGTRLTVT.

The chain carries TRBV5-5 and TRBJ1-2; D unresolved. The CDR3 covers 13 residues. Trimming cost V 2 bases and J 1 base, with 6 bases left between them. Germline CDR1 and CDR2: SGHKS and YYEKEE (reference sequence). The CDR3 coding sequence is TGTGCCAGCAGCTTATATGTTAACTATGGCTACACCTTC. Protein product: CASSLYVNYGYTF.

This chain connects TRBV6-5 to TRBJ1-6, with 8 bases aligning to TRBD1. The length of the CDR3 is 14 residues. After removal of 5 bases from V and 8 bases from J, the junction contained 5 bases not matched to a gene. From germline, CDR1 is MNHEY and CDR2 SVGAGI. The chain's CDR3 is CASSPGQGHSPLHF. The CDR3 DNA sequence: TGTGCCAGCAGTCCCGGACAGGGACATTCACCCCTCCACTTT.

J is TRBJ1-2 and V is TRBV12-3 or TRBV12-4, with a tentative D call TRBD1 (6 bases). This CDR3 is 13 amino acids long. V gave up 4 bases and J gave up 4 bases, with 10 bases separating them. For the CDR3, the DNA is TGTGCCAGCAGTTCCACAGGGATCTATGGCTACACCTTC. The encoded protein is CASSSTGIYGYTF.

The V call is TRBV21-1, the J call TRBJ1-1. TRBV21-1 is shown as a pseudogene. This CDR3 has 14 amino acids. The CDR3 DNA reads as TGTGCCAGCAGCAAAGGGAGGGCTGTCACTGAAGCTTTCTTT. It is translated as CASSKGRAVTEAFF.

The chain joins TRBV15 to TRBJ2-7; 9 bases fit TRBD1. CDR1 LNHNV and CDR2 YYDKDF come from the germline V gene (reference sequence). J lost 4 bases, V lost 1 base, and 11 bases had no gene match. The CDR3 is 17 amino acids. CDR3 loop: CATSRGLWDRVRYEQYF. The CDR3 DNA is TGTGCCACCAGCAGAGGTCTTTGGGACAGGGTTCGGTACGAGCAGTACTTC.

This clone appeared a few times. This rearrangement joins TRBV3-1 (or the pseudogene TRBV3-2) to TRBJ1-3; D uncertain. Trimming took off 4 bases at V and 0 bases at J, with 13 bases between the two ends. The V gene's germline CDR1 is LGHDT and CDR2 YNNKEL (reference sequence). The CDR3 length is 16 residues. The CDR3 coding sequence is TGTGCCAGCAGCCGTTTCCAAATGGCCTCTGGAAACACCATATATTTT. It is translated as CASSRFQMASGNTIYF.

The V gene is TRBV9, the J gene TRBJ2-1; 14 bases are a match to TRBD2. J gave up 8 bases and V 4 bases, and 17 bases lay outside the gene matches. There are 19 residues in the CDR3. Germline assignment: CDR1 SGDLS and CDR2 YYNGEE. As DNA, the CDR3 is TGTGCCAGCAGCCCTACGGGACTAGCGGGAGAGTGGAGGGGGGATGAGCAGTTCTTC. This codes for CASSPTGLAGEWRGDEQFF.

The genes are TRBV5-6 and TRBJ2-7; D is unresolved. The CDR3 sequence is 11 residues long. Germline V gene sequence: CDR1 SGHDT, CDR2 YYEEEE. V dropped 4 bases and J dropped 6 bases, with 8 bases sitting between them. The CDR3 nucleotides are TGTGCCAGCAGCCGTTCTCTCGAGCAGTACTTC. It translates to CASSRSLEQYF.

V gene TRBV11-2 combines with J gene TRBJ2-1; the D gene is possibly TRBD1 (6 bases). The CDR3 is made up of 14 amino acids. Germline loops: CDR1 SGHAT, CDR2 FQNNGV. The germline V and J ends were trimmed by 6 bases and 0 bases, with 9 bases remaining between them. CDR3 sequence (DNA): TGTGCCAGCAGGCGAGGGGGCTCCTACAATGAGCAGTTCTTC. This translates into CASRRGGSYNEQFF.

The chain uses TRBV19 and TRBJ2-3; weak D call: TRBD2 (6 bases). V was clipped by 6 bases and J by 4 bases, with 17 bases between them. The CDR3 totals 15 residues. The V gene's germline CDR1 is LNHDA and CDR2 SQIVND (reference sequence). The CDR3 DNA is TGTGCCAGTAGCGGGAGAAGGAAAGGAGCAGATACGCAGTATTTT. It translates to CASSGRRKGADTQYF.

This clone was seen only once. The V gene is TRBV5-1, the J gene TRBJ2-7; D unresolved. Germline-derived CDR1 and CDR2 are SGHRS and YFSETQ. The CDR3 spans 12 residues. V shed 4 bases and J shed 3 bases, with 8 bases lying between them. The CDR3 loop is CASSPRSYEQYF. CDR3 in DNA: TGCGCCAGCAGCCCAAGGAGCTACGAGCAGTACTTC.

The chain is built from TRBV2 and TRBJ2-3, with D possibly TRBD1 on 5 matching bases. Trimming removed 6 bases from V and 4 bases from J, with 8 bases in between. Germline CDR1 and CDR2: SNHLY and FYNNEI. This CDR3 is built from 12 residues. CDR3 protein: CASRVRADTQYF. The CDR3 DNA sequence: TGTGCCAGCAGGGTCAGGGCAGATACGCAGTATTTT.

This CDR3 is CASSVTGTYEQYF. In DNA form, the CDR3 reads TGTGCCAGTAGTGTCACAGGGACCTACGAGCAGTACTTC. This chain joins TRBV19 and TRBJ2-7; possibly TRBD1 for D (6 bases). V gave up 5 bases and J gave up 2 bases, with 10 bases separating them. This CDR3 contains 13 residues. Per the germline V gene, CDR1 is LNHDA and CDR2 is SQIVND (reference sequence).

The rearrangement joins TRBV6-4 to TRBJ1-1; maybe TRBD1 (6 bases). Trimming removed 2 bases at V and 12 bases at J, with 25 bases between. The germline CDR1 and CDR2 sequences are MRHNA and SNTAGT. The CDR3 spans 16 residues. CDR3 residues: CASSDAPASGAPWTFF. The CDR3 DNA sequence: TGTGCCAGCAGTGACGCGCCCGCGTCAGGGGCCCCCTGGACTTTCTTT.

The CDR3 loop is CASRSGGANTGELFF. In nucleotides, the CDR3 is TGCGCCAGCAGATCCGGGGGGGCCAACACCGGGGAGCTGTTTTTT. The chain recombines TRBV5-1 with TRBJ2-2; 8 positions agree with TRBD2. With 5 bases clipped from V and 2 bases from J, the junction kept 5 bases outside the gene matches. Germline CDR1 and CDR2: SGHRS and YFSETQ. The length of the CDR3 is 15 residues. Together with reference TRBV5-1 and TRBJ2-2, the CDR3 gives the full variable domain: KAGVTQTPRYLIKTRGQQVTLSCSPISGHRSVSWYQQTPGQGLQFLFEYFSETQRNKGNFPGRFSGRQFSNSRSEMNVSTLELGDSALYLCASRSGGANTGELFFGEGSRLTVL.